The 32 T cell receptor beta chains in this list originate from one sample, sequenced in a study of Ad26.COV2.S vaccination and SARS-CoV-2 variants. Treatment here: over 15 received Ad26.COV2.S at low or high dose, single or two shots; several received placebo; per-sample allocation not given. Sample collection was performed on day 63 after the first vaccine or placebo injection. Clones were sequenced by immunoSEQ multiplex PCR, and TCRdb holds only the in-frame ones, with some missing. The sample carries 300,000 to 350,000 clones, roughly 90% recorded once. The sequencing here drew on peripheral blood, taken in a trial of Ad26.COV2.S vaccine versus placebo. Every receptor here comes from a person between 18 and 65 years old who received the Ad26.COV2.S COVID-19 vaccine or a placebo.

Turning to this clone: Other DNA sequences in the same sample also yield this CDR3. The chain couples TRBV7-2 to TRBJ2-3, with 12 bases identical to TRBD2. With V trimmed by 5 bases and J by 5 bases, 2 bases remained unmatched. Germline loops: CDR1 SGHTA, CDR2 FQGNSA. CDR3 length: 14 residues. This CDR3 is CASSTGLAGDTQYF. In DNA form, the CDR3 reads TGTGCCAGCAGCACGGGACTAGCGGGAGATACGCAGTATTTT.

There are a few counts of this clone. This chain joins TRBV5-1 and TRBJ2-3; TRBD2 matches at 14 bases. Germline CDR1 SGHRS, CDR2 YFSETQ. CDR3 length: 19 residues. V gave up 1 base and J gave up 5 bases; unmatched junction bases: 12. For the CDR3, the DNA is TGCGCCAGCAGCTTGAGCCCGGGACTAGCGGGGGCACGGGGAGATACGCAGTATTTT. It is translated as CASSLSPGLAGARGDTQYF.

The chain recombines TRBV20-1 with TRBJ2-1; D may be TRBD1 (5 bases). The V end lost 2 bases, the J end lost 7 bases, and 6 bases lay between the germline ends. CDR3 length equals 11 residues. Germline V gives CDR1 DFQATT, CDR2 SNEGSKA (reference sequence). The CDR3 is CSARQGNEQFF. The DNA for the CDR3 is TGCAGTGCTAGACAGGGAAATGAGCAGTTCTTC.

This clone was recorded a few times. The chain joins TRBV5-1 to TRBJ2-1; the D gene is possibly TRBD2 (6 bases). CDR1 SGHRS and CDR2 YFSETQ come from the germline V gene. The CDR3 has 15 residues. The V end lost 1 base, the J end lost 4 bases, and 12 bases lay between the germline ends. CDR3: CASSLMGGSYNEQFF. The CDR3 DNA reads TGCGCCAGCAGCTTGATGGGGGGTAGTTACAATGAGCAGTTCTTC.

The chain carries TRBV19 and TRBJ2-3; D is possibly TRBD2 (7 bases). Trimming took off 5 bases at V and 2 bases at J, with 20 bases between the two ends. The germline V gene has CDR1 LNHDA and CDR2 SQIVND (reference sequence). This CDR3 is built from 17 residues. In DNA, the CDR3 is TGTGCCAGTAGTTCACCCCCGGGGGGCCACCACACAGATACGCAGTATTTT. Encoded protein: CASSSPPGGHHTDTQYF.

V gene TRBV21-1 combines with J gene TRBJ2-2. TRBV21-1 is flagged as a pseudogene. The CDR3 has 17 residues. CDR3 nucleotide sequence: TGTGCCAGCAGCAATGGTTCTGTGGTTCAGAACACCGGGGAGCTGTTTTTT. The encoded protein is CASSNGSVVQNTGELFF.

The genes are TRBV7-2 and TRBJ2-1; D possibly corresponds to TRBD2 (7 bases). Germline assignment: CDR1 SGHTA and CDR2 FQGNSA. The CDR3 loop spans 18 amino acids. With 5 bases removed from V and 4 bases from J, the gap between germline ends came to 24 bases. CDR3 residues: CASSTLRGWDTSYNEQFF. CDR3 coding DNA: TGTGCCAGCAGCACATTGCGGGGGTGGGACACCTCGTACAATGAGCAGTTCTTC.

The chain couples TRBV5-6 to TRBJ2-3, with D perhaps given as TRBD1 or TRBD2 (5 bases each). The CDR3 covers 13 residues. Trimming left V 3 bases short and J 6 bases short, with 11 bases between. Germline V gene lookup returns CDR1 SGHDT and CDR2 YYEEEE. For the CDR3, the DNA is TGTGCCAGCAGCTACTTAGGGGAGGATACGCAGTATTTT. This sequence encodes CASSYLGEDTQYF.

V is TRBV6-5 and J is TRBJ1-2; 12 bases align to TRBD1. The CDR3 is 13 residues long. V gave up 7 bases and J gave up 6 bases; unmatched junction bases: 3. Germline V lookup: CDR1 MNHEY, CDR2 SVGAGI. The CDR3 loop is CASIGTGGDGYTF. Here the CDR3 DNA reads TGTGCCAGCATTGGGACAGGGGGCGATGGCTACACCTTC.

This chain joins TRBV11-2 and TRBJ1-3; tentative D call: TRBD1 (5 bases). Trimming cost V 3 bases and J 0 bases, with 12 bases left between them. The CDR3 is made up of 16 amino acids. The V gene's germline CDR1 is SGHAT and CDR2 FQNNGV. CDR3 protein: CASSFRETRSGNTIYF. The CDR3 DNA reads TGTGCCAGCAGCTTCAGGGAGACCCGCTCTGGAAACACCATATATTTT.

The chain joins TRBV30 to TRBJ2-3; TRBD2 matches at 10 bases. This CDR3 has 14 amino acids. After removal of 8 bases from V and 4 bases from J, the junction contained 9 bases not matched to a gene. Per the germline V gene, CDR1 is GTSNPN and CDR2 is SVGIG (reference sequence). CDR3 loop: CALGGLAGADTQYF. The CDR3 DNA sequence: TGTGCCCTAGGAGGCCTAGCGGGAGCAGATACGCAGTATTTT.

This chain joins TRBV7-9 and TRBJ2-5; 9 nucleotides line up with TRBD2. CDR1 and CDR2 from the germline V gene are SEHNR and FQNEAQ (reference sequence). Trimming cost V 4 bases and J 1 base; bases outside gene matches: 1. The CDR3 sequence is 14 residues long. The CDR3 loop is CASSSGLAQETQYF. In DNA form, the CDR3 reads TGTGCCAGCAGCTCGGGACTAGCCCAAGAGACCCAGTACTTC. Based on the CDR3 plus reference TRBV7-9 and TRBJ2-5, the full variable domain is DTGVSQNPRHKITKRGQNVTFRCDPISEHNRLYWYRQTLGQGPEFLTYFQNEAQLEKSRLLSDRFSAERPKGSFSTLEIQRTEQGDSAMYLCASSSGLAQETQYFGPGTRLLVL.

This sequence joins TRBV14 and TRBJ1-1, with D perhaps TRBD1 (6 bases). With 4 bases removed from V and 4 bases from J, the gap between germline ends came to 10 bases. Per germline, CDR1 SGHDN and CDR2 FVKESK. The CDR3 consists of 13 residues. Written as DNA, the CDR3 is TGTGCCAGCAGCCTTCAGGGGTCCACTGAAGCTTTCTTT. Encoded protein: CASSLQGSTEAFF.

The chain links TRBV9 to TRBJ2-1; 11 bases agree with TRBD2. V was pared by 4 bases and J by 3 bases, with 6 bases of the junction left unmatched. This CDR3 contains 16 residues. The germline CDR1 and CDR2 sequences are SGDLS and YYNGEE. The CDR3 loop is CASSTSGGTFYNEQFF. CDR3 DNA: TGTGCCAGCAGCACTAGCGGGGGTACATTCTACAATGAGCAGTTCTTC.

The J gene is TRBJ1-1, the V gene TRBV28; 7 bases fit TRBD1. The germline V gene encodes CDR1 MDHEN and CDR2 SYDVKM. The CDR3 loop spans 16 amino acids. After removal of 4 bases from V and 0 bases from J, the junction contained 8 bases not matched to a gene. DNA for the CDR3: TGTGCCAGCAGTTCCACAGGGGCGGGAGTGAACACTGAAGCTTTCTTT. Translation: CASSSTGAGVNTEAFF.

The chain couples TRBV6-4 to TRBJ2-2, with D possibly being TRBD2 (5 bases). CDR1 is MRHNA, CDR2 SNTAGT, per germline. Trimming left V 5 bases short and J 5 bases short, with 15 bases between. The CDR3 runs 15 residues. The CDR3 protein is CASSPSRDGTGELFF. The DNA of the CDR3 is TGTGCCAGCAGTCCGTCGAGGGATGGGACCGGGGAGCTGTTTTTT.

This chain links TRBV2 with TRBJ1-1, with D tentatively TRBD1 (5 bases). Germline V gene data show CDR1 as SNHLY and CDR2 as FYNNEI. This CDR3 has 14 residues. Trimming removed 0 bases at V and 4 bases at J, with 9 bases between. DNA for the CDR3: TGTGCCAGCAGTGAAGCAGGGGTCGTCACTGAAGCTTTCTTT. It specifies CASSEAGVVTEAFF.

The chain couples TRBV2 to TRBJ2-2, with D tentatively TRBD2 (6 bases). This CDR3 has 16 amino acids. The germline CDR1 and CDR2 sequences are SNHLY and FYNNEI. Between the trimmed V and J ends, which lost 10 bases and 5 bases, there was a span of 23 bases. The CDR3 region is CAISPGLPIKTGELFF. The CDR3 nucleotides are TGTGCCATCTCACCGGGACTCCCGATAAAAACCGGGGAGCTGTTTTTT.

This chain uses TRBV7-8 with TRBJ2-1; 13 bases fit TRBD2. The germline CDR1 and CDR2 sequences are SGHVS and FQNEAQ. J was trimmed by 8 bases and V by 2 bases; bases with no gene match: 9. This CDR3 spans 17 amino acids. CDR3 sequence reads: CASSLPTSGGAHDEQFF. For the CDR3, the DNA is TGTGCCAGCAGCTTACCCACTAGCGGGGGGGCCCATGATGAGCAGTTCTTC.

Points on this clone: In the same sample, other DNA sequences code for this CDR3. This chain connects TRBV10-1 to TRBJ1-1; no reliable D call. The CDR3 totals 13 residues. CDR1 and CDR2 from the germline V gene are WNHNN and SYGVQD (reference sequence). The V end lost 0 bases, the J end lost 2 bases, and 4 bases lay between the germline ends. The CDR3 DNA follows: TGCGCCAGCAGTGAGTCGTTAAACACTGAAGCTTTCTTT. Translated, it gives CASSESLNTEAFF.

The J gene is TRBJ1-2, the V gene TRBV24-1, with 7 bases identical to TRBD1. CDR3 length equals 15 residues. V lost 8 bases and J lost 2; bases outside the gene matches: 10. The germline CDR1 and CDR2 sequences are KGHDR and SFDVKD. CDR3 sequence: CATTIYRGENYGYTF. CDR3 sequence (DNA): TGTGCCACCACTATATACAGGGGAGAAAACTATGGCTACACCTTC.

The J gene is TRBJ1-1, the V gene TRBV4-1; D is uncertain. Germline loops: CDR1 MGHRA, CDR2 YSYEKL. The V end lost 0 bases, the J end lost 6 bases, and 8 bases lay between the germline ends. The CDR3 totals 13 residues. CDR3 DNA: TGCGCCAGCAGCCAAGACCCATTCGCTGAAGCTTTCTTT. This gives the protein CASSQDPFAEAFF.

The chain is built from TRBV6-2 or TRBV6-3 and TRBJ1-1; D uncertain. V shed 4 bases and J shed 2 bases, with 11 bases lying between them. The CDR3 covers 14 residues. Germline-derived CDR1 and CDR2 are MNHEY and SVGEGT. CDR3 sequence (DNA): TGTGCCAGCAGTTTGAGGCCGAAAAACACTGAAGCTTTCTTT. Protein product: CASSLRPKNTEAFF.

The genes are TRBV28 and TRBJ2-2, with 7 bases fitting TRBD2. CDR1 and CDR2 (germline): MDHEN, SYDVKM. The J segment lost 6 bases and the V segment lost 7 bases, leaving 8 bases of the junction unmatched. This CDR3 has 14 residues. The CDR3 DNA follows: TGTGCCAGCATTGGTCCCCGGGAGGCCGGGGAGCTGTTTTTT. Its protein product is CASIGPREAGELFF.

This chain links TRBV15 with TRBJ2-1; the D gene is possibly TRBD2 (5 bases). From germline, CDR1 is LNHNV and CDR2 YYDKDF (reference sequence). This CDR3 spans 14 amino acids. Trimming removed 6 bases at V and 7 bases at J, with 16 bases between. CDR3 DNA: TGTGCCACCAGGTGGGGAGACAATGGAAATGAGCAGTTCTTC. Translating it yields CATRWGDNGNEQFF. Full variable domain (rest looked up from reference TRBV15 and TRBJ2-1): DAMVIQNPRYQVTQFGKPVTLSCSQTLNHNVMYWYQQKSSQAPKLLFHYYDKDFNNEADTPDNFQSRRPNTSFCFLDIRSPGLGDTAMYLCATRWGDNGNEQFFGPGTRLTVL.

The chain is built from TRBV28 and TRBJ1-2; TRBD1 aligns across 7 bases. CDR3 length equals 14 residues. Germline CDR1 is MDHEN and CDR2 is SYDVKM. Trimming at V came to 5 bases and at J to 8 bases, leaving 11 bases not matched to a gene. The CDR3 spells CASSDHRGIWGYTF. The CDR3 region has the DNA TGTGCCAGCAGTGACCACAGGGGAATATGGGGCTACACCTTC.

J is TRBJ2-6 and V is TRBV4-1, with D perhaps TRBD2 (5 bases). The CDR3 contains 19 residues. V lost 0 bases and J 1 base, leaving 16 bases between the germline ends. Germline CDR1 is MGHRA and CDR2 is YSYEKL. The CDR3 spells CASSQELGIGISGANVLTF. CDR3 sequence (DNA): TGCGCCAGCAGCCAAGAATTGGGTATCGGGATTTCTGGGGCCAACGTCCTGACTTTC.

Remarks on this clone: This CDR3 is also generated by other DNA sequences in the sample. The CDR3 coding sequence is TGTGCCAGCAGAGACCGGAGGAACACTGAAGCTTTCTTT. Amino acids: CASRDRRNTEAFF. This chain joins TRBV6-5 and TRBJ1-1; D ambiguous. V was clipped by 6 bases and J by 1 base, with 9 bases between them. CDR1 is MNHEY and CDR2 is SVGAGI in the germline V gene. The length of the CDR3 is 13 residues.

The chain uses TRBV25-1 and TRBJ1-5; 7 bases align to TRBD1. The V and J ends lost 4 bases and 5 bases, in that order; junction bases with no gene match: 8. The germline V gene encodes CDR1 MGHDK and CDR2 SYGVNS. The CDR3 has 15 amino acids. The CDR3 sequence is CASSGGQDLHQPQHF. The DNA for the CDR3 is TGTGCCAGCAGTGGCGGACAGGATCTTCATCAGCCCCAGCATTTT.

V is TRBV7-2 and J is TRBJ1-2; TRBD1 matches at 10 bases. The junction had 8 bases not matched to a gene; V was cut back by 5 bases and J by 8 bases. Germline V gene lookup returns CDR1 SGHTA and CDR2 FQGNSA. The CDR3 extends over 14 amino acids. The DNA for the CDR3 is TGTGCCAGCAGCCCTAGACAGGGGGCAAAGGGCTACACCTTC. This translates into CASSPRQGAKGYTF.

This chain joins TRBV2 and TRBJ1-2; the D is unclear. Germline lookup yields CDR1 SNHLY and CDR2 FYNNEI. V shed 6 bases and J shed 4 bases, with 3 bases lying between them. This CDR3 is 10 amino acids long. The DNA of the CDR3 is TGTGCCAGCAGCTCCTATGGCTACACCTTC. Translating gives CASSSYGYTF.

This chain links TRBV29-1 with TRBJ1-1; TRBD1 aligns across 10 bases. CDR1 and CDR2 (germline): SQVTM, ANQGSEA. V shed 8 bases and J 4 bases; nucleotides not matched to a gene: 7. CDR3 length: 13 residues. CDR3 sequence (DNA): TGCAGCCCACGACAGGGGGCGAGCACTGAAGCTTTCTTT. Translating it yields CSPRQGASTEAFF. The full variable domain, with the rest looked up from reference TRBV29-1 and TRBJ1-1, is SAVISQKPSRDICQRGTSLTIQCQVDSQVTMMFWYRQQPGQSLTLIATANQGSEATYESGFVIDKFPISRPNLTFSTLTVSNMSPEDSSIYLCSPRQGASTEAFFGQGTRLTVV.